The 25 T cell receptor beta chains presented below share a single source sample, sequenced in a study of shared clonotypes between healthy human individuals. Libraries were prepared by immunoSEQ multiplex PCR; TCRdb keeps only in-frame clonotypes and omits some of them. The sample includes some 2 million clones, less than 95% of them seen just once. CD45RO-negative CD8 cells positively selected for CCR7 made up the naive population, which excluded terminally differentiated effector memory CD45RA+ cells. Specimen: naive CD8+ T cells sorted from blood. These receptors were obtained from a man younger than 30 in good health.

This clone came up once. V usage is TRBV4-1 and J usage is TRBJ2-7; 10 nucleotides match TRBD2. This CDR3 contains 16 residues. The germline CDR1 and CDR2 sequences are MGHRA and YSYEKL. The V gene end was trimmed by 0 bases and the J gene end by 4 bases; junction bases not matched to a gene: 6. CDR3 nucleotide sequence: TGCGCCAGCAGCCAAGATAGGCCTAGCGGGAGATACGAGCAGTACTTC. Translating gives CASSQDRPSGRYEQYF.

The chain employs TRBV11-2 and TRBJ2-3, with D perhaps TRBD2 (6 bases). Germline CDR1 and CDR2: SGHAT and FQNNGV. The V end lost 4 bases, the J end lost 5 bases, and 28 bases lay between the germline ends. The CDR3 length is 19 residues. CDR3 amino acids: CASSSPINPGLMPGDTQYF. The CDR3 DNA follows: TGTGCCAGCAGCTCCCCAATTAATCCGGGACTCATGCCGGGAGATACGCAGTATTTT.

The chain couples TRBV5-5 to TRBJ2-7, with 11 bases that match TRBD2. This CDR3 has 16 amino acids. J gave up 3 bases and V 1 base, and 6 bases lay outside the gene matches. The V gene's germline CDR1 is SGHKS and CDR2 YYEKEE (reference sequence). CDR3: CASSLYLAGGGYEQYF. CDR3 DNA: TGTGCCAGCAGCTTGTACTTAGCGGGAGGGGGCTACGAGCAGTACTTC.

V gene TRBV6-1 combines with J gene TRBJ1-5; D is unresolved. The CDR3 is 12 amino acids. The germline V and J ends were trimmed by 7 bases and 5 bases, with 9 bases remaining between them. Germline CDR1 is MNHNS and CDR2 is SASEGT. The CDR3 sequence is CASKEVDQPQHF. CDR3 nucleotide sequence: TGTGCCAGCAAAGAAGTGGATCAGCCCCAGCATTTT.

V and J are TRBV9 and TRBJ2-2; the D gene is possibly TRBD2 (7 bases). This CDR3 has 17 amino acids. V shed 4 bases and J shed 2 bases, with 18 bases lying between them. The germline V gene has CDR1 SGDLS and CDR2 YYNGEE. The CDR3: CASSPILGGANTGELFF. CDR3 bases: TGTGCCAGCAGCCCCATCCTGGGGGGGGCAAACACCGGGGAGCTGTTTTTT.

The CDR3 reads CASSVGVTTSYEQYF. For the CDR3, the DNA is TGTGCCAGCAGCGTAGGGGTCACCACATCCTACGAGCAGTACTTC. The chain is built from TRBV9 and TRBJ2-7; D not resolved. This CDR3 contains 15 residues. Germline V lookup: CDR1 SGDLS, CDR2 YYNGEE. Trimming pared 0 bases from V and 1 base from J, leaving 11 bases between.

On this clone itself: The sample holds other DNA sequences that translate to the same CDR3. The chain is built from TRBV13 and TRBJ2-5; D not certain. The CDR3 extends over 13 amino acids. Germline V gene lookup returns CDR1 PRHDT and CDR2 FYEKMQ (reference sequence). Trimming took 1 base from V and 5 from J, leaving 8 bases between them. CDR3 bases: TGTGCCAGCAGCTTAGTTGTGGGGGAGACCCAGTACTTC. Residues: CASSLVVGETQYF.

The chain uses TRBV29-1 and TRBJ2-3; D is perhaps TRBD1 (5 bases). Trimming removed 0 bases from V and 0 bases from J, with 10 bases in between. The CDR3 sequence is 15 residues long. Germline CDR1 and CDR2: SQVTM and ANQGSEA. CDR3 sequence reads: CSVEDRQRSTDTQYF. The DNA for the CDR3 is TGCAGCGTTGAAGATCGACAGAGGAGCACAGATACGCAGTATTTT.

With regard to this clone: One end of the junction fails to match germline, which may point to a read error. J is TRBJ2-4 and V is TRBV7-7; the D gene is possibly TRBD1 (6 bases). CDR3 length: 17 residues. Germline V gives CDR1 SSHAT, CDR2 FNYEAQ (reference sequence). The DNA for the CDR3 is TGTGCTAGCAGCTTAACCCGGGACAAACAAGCCAAAAACATTCAGTACTTC. It codes for CASSLTRDKQAKNIQYF.

The chain employs TRBV19 and TRBJ2-7; 14 nucleotides align to TRBD2. Per germline, CDR1 LNHDA and CDR2 SQIVND (reference sequence). The J segment lost 3 bases and the V segment lost 3 bases, leaving 7 bases of the junction unmatched. The CDR3 covers 17 residues. CDR3 nucleotide sequence: TGTGCCAGTAGTATTTCGTGGGGACTAGCGGGAGACTACGAGCAGTACTTC. Its protein is CASSISWGLAGDYEQYF.

The chain links TRBV27 to TRBJ2-7, with D possibly being TRBD2 (8 bases). The ends were cut back, 5 bases at V and 3 bases at J, with 20 bases in the middle. CDR1 is MNHEY and CDR2 is SMNVEV in the germline V gene (reference sequence). The CDR3 covers 16 residues. The CDR3 reads CASSPQGVSGVYEQYF. CDR3 in DNA: TGTGCCAGCAGTCCCCAGGGGGTTAGCGGGGTCTACGAGCAGTACTTC.

The chain uses TRBV27 and TRBJ1-1; D perhaps matches TRBD1 (5 bases). Germline V CDR1 and CDR2: MNHEY, SMNVEV (reference sequence). The CDR3 is 18 residues long. The V end lost 6 bases, the J end lost 4 bases, and 27 bases lay between the germline ends. CDR3 coding DNA: TGTGCCAGCAGACCTGGTCCCTCTTCAGGAGGGGATGGCACTGAAGCTTTCTTT. It yields the protein CASRPGPSSGGDGTEAFF.

Worth noting for this clone: This specimen includes other DNA sequences encoding the same CDR3. This CDR3 is CASSQAGWTEAFF. The CDR3 bases are TGTGCCAGCAGCCAAGCCGGGTGGACTGAAGCTTTCTTT. The chain is built from TRBV14 and TRBJ1-1; D is undetermined. The CDR3 has 13 residues. The germline CDR1 and CDR2 sequences are SGHDN and FVKESK. The V end lost 1 base, the J end lost 5 bases, and 8 bases lay between the germline ends.

V and J are TRBV7-8 and TRBJ1-2; the D is unclear. Germline V CDR1 and CDR2: SGHVS, FQNEAQ. V lost 5 bases, J lost 5 bases, and 21 bases lay in between. The CDR3 loop spans 16 amino acids. Here the CDR3 reads CASSPRSMDIGYGYTF. The CDR3 DNA is TGTGCCAGCAGCCCAAGATCGATGGATATTGGATATGGCTACACCTTC.

V and J are TRBV18 and TRBJ2-7; either TRBD1 or TRBD2 may fit D (5 bases each). Trimming took 3 bases from V and 6 from J, leaving 15 bases between them. Per the germline V gene, CDR1 is KGHSH and CDR2 is LQKENI. The CDR3 spans 14 residues. The CDR3 loop reads CASSPPGPVPEQYF. The CDR3 DNA sequence: TGTGCCAGCTCACCTCCGGGACCAGTTCCCGAGCAGTACTTC.

With respect to this clone: The sample has other DNA sequences that encode this CDR3 too. V is TRBV13 and J is TRBJ2-1, with unresolved D. This CDR3 is 12 amino acids long. V lost 0 bases, J lost 5 bases, and 2 bases lay in between. CDR1 and CDR2 from the germline V gene are PRHDT and FYEKMQ (reference sequence). CDR3 nucleotides: TGTGCCAGCAGCTTAGGAGACAATGAGCAGTTCTTC. Its protein product is CASSLGDNEQFF.

This clone was seen only a few times. The gene calls are TRBV6-6 and TRBJ1-2, with 8 bases aligning to TRBD1. Germline CDR1 is MNHNY and CDR2 is SVGAGI (reference sequence). V dropped 7 bases and J dropped 4; count of bases not matched to a gene: 2. This CDR3 has 12 residues. The CDR3 loop reads CASIGQGYGYTF. The CDR3 bases are TGTGCCAGCATCGGACAGGGCTATGGCTACACCTTC.

The chain employs TRBV4-1 and TRBJ2-7, with D perhaps matching TRBD2 (7 bases). CDR3 length: 15 amino acids. V shed 0 bases and J shed 7 bases, with 16 bases lying between them. Germline lookup yields CDR1 MGHRA and CDR2 YSYEKL. CDR3 DNA sequence: TGCGCCAGCAGCCAAGAAGGGGGGAGGGCCTGGGAGCAGTACTTC. As protein: CASSQEGGRAWEQYF.

V usage is TRBV6-1 and J usage is TRBJ1-3; perhaps TRBD1 as D (5 bases). This CDR3 has 17 residues. CDR1 and CDR2 (germline): MNHNS, SASEGT. Trimming removed 2 bases from V and 3 bases from J, with 17 bases in between. The CDR3 sequence: CASSETPPQGYGNTIYF. The DNA for the CDR3 is TGTGCCAGCAGTGAAACCCCCCCGCAGGGTTATGGAAACACCATATATTTT.

V is TRBV5-1 and J is TRBJ1-3; D is undetermined. The CDR3 is 15 residues long. The V gene's germline CDR1 is SGHRS and CDR2 YFSETQ. Trimming removed 5 bases at V and 0 bases at J, with 12 bases between. CDR3 nucleotide sequence: TGCGCCAGCAGGGACGACTCTAGCTCTGGAAACACCATATATTTT. Protein: CASRDDSSSGNTIYF.

The rearrangement uses TRBV29-1 and TRBJ2-7; perhaps TRBD2 as D (6 bases). This CDR3 contains 13 residues. CDR1 and CDR2 (germline): SQVTM, ANQGSEA. V dropped 5 bases and J dropped 3 bases, with 14 bases sitting between them. The CDR3: CSVLGGSGYEQYF. The DNA of the CDR3 is TGCAGCGTTCTCGGGGGTAGCGGCTACGAGCAGTACTTC.

The V call is TRBV4-2, the J call TRBJ2-2, with a weak D call TRBD2 (6 bases). Germline CDR1 reads LGHNA; CDR2 reads YNFKEQ. The CDR3 is 14 residues long. Trimming removed 1 base from V and 10 bases from J, with 13 bases in between. In DNA, the CDR3 is TGTGCCAGCAGCCAAGCGGAGGGACGTGCGGAGCTGTTTTTT. Its protein is CASSQAEGRAELFF.

V gene TRBV27 combines with J gene TRBJ1-1, with TRBD1 identical over 8 bases. Trimming took 3 bases from V and 6 from J; bases not matched to a gene: 6. In germline, CDR1 is MNHEY, CDR2 SMNVEV (reference sequence). The CDR3 sequence is 14 residues long. The CDR3 DNA reads TGTGCCAGCAGTTTGACAGGGGCGACAGCTGAAGCTTTCTTT. Translating gives CASSLTGATAEAFF.

The chain has TRBV5-1 and TRBJ2-2; D possibly uses TRBD1 or TRBD2 (5 bases each). Germline V CDR1 and CDR2: SGHRS, YFSETQ. V was clipped by 1 base and J by 4 bases, with 11 bases between them. The length of the CDR3 is 15 residues. DNA of the CDR3: TGCGCCAGCAGCTTGTATGGGGACGGCACCGGGGAGCTGTTTTTT. Amino acid sequence: CASSLYGDGTGELFF.

The V and J genes are TRBV6-5 and TRBJ2-7; TRBD2 aligns across 7 bases. In germline, CDR1 is MNHEY, CDR2 SVGAGI. CDR3 length: 16 amino acids. J gave up 3 bases and V 0 bases, and 8 bases lay outside the gene matches. CDR3 nucleotides: TGTGCCAGCAGTTACTCGAGCGGGATAGCCAGCTACGAGCAGTACTTC. Translated: CASSYSSGIASYEQYF.